This T cell receptor (beta chain) is from a study of shared clonotypes between healthy human individuals. Study findings and constraints: Compared with clonotypes that all four donors shared, non-shared clonotypes had lower generation probabilities.

Donors had no recently reported acute infections or vaccinations and were HIV-negative. Into CD45RA+ naive and CD45RA-negative memory subsets, the CD4+ cells were split. The germline V and J ends were trimmed by 2 bases and 5 bases, with 9 bases remaining between them. CDR3 length: 13 amino acids. CDR1 and CDR2 from the germline V gene are ENHRY and SYGVKD. This was a deep-level run. Measured with immunoSEQ multiplex PCR; TCRdb has only the in-frame clones, and not every one. The sample consists of millions of clones, approximately 94% of them appearing once. A word on this clone: Its antigen is unknown.

The origin of this receptor is a man between 18 and 29 years old in good health. This chain connects TRBV10-3 to TRBJ2-5; D is perhaps TRBD1 (6 bases). The sequenced sample was naive CD4+ T cells sorted from blood. Subset denoted: CD45RA+ positively selected. The chain's CDR3 is CAISETGRETQYF. The CDR3 nucleotides are TGTGCCATCAGTGAGACAGGGCGGGAGACCCAGTACTTC.